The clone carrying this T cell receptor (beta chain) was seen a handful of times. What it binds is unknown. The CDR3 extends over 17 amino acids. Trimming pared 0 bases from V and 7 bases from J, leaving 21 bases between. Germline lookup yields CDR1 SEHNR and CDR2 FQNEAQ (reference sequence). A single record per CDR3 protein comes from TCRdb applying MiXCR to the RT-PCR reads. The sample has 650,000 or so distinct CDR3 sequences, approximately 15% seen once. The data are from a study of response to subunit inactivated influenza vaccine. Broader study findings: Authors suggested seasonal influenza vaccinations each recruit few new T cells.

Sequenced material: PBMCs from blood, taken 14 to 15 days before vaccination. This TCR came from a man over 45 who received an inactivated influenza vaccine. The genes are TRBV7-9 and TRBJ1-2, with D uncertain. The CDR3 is CASSLALAVAIPAGYTF. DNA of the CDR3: TGTGCCAGCAGCTTAGCGTTGGCAGTCGCAATACCGGCTGGCTACACCTTC.